This T cell receptor beta chain was observed in a study of control samples from healthy donors and cancer patients. This CDR3 contains 15 residues. From germline, CDR1 is MNHNY and CDR2 SVGAGI (reference sequence). V was shortened by 2 bases and J by 5 bases, with 16 bases between the two germline ends. Repertoires were generated with immunoSEQ multiplex PCR, while TCRdb's copy carries only in-frame clones and drops some. The sample carries about 180,000 clones, almost 90% recorded once. This sequence joins TRBV6-6 and TRBJ2-7; D possibly matches TRBD1 or TRBD2 (5 bases each). The TCR was taken from a woman aged 45-65 years in good health. Sequencing was performed on blood. The CDR3 DNA follows: TGTGCCAGCAGTTACGGGATAGGGGACGAGGACGAGCAGTACTTC. It translates to CASSYGIGDEDEQYF.